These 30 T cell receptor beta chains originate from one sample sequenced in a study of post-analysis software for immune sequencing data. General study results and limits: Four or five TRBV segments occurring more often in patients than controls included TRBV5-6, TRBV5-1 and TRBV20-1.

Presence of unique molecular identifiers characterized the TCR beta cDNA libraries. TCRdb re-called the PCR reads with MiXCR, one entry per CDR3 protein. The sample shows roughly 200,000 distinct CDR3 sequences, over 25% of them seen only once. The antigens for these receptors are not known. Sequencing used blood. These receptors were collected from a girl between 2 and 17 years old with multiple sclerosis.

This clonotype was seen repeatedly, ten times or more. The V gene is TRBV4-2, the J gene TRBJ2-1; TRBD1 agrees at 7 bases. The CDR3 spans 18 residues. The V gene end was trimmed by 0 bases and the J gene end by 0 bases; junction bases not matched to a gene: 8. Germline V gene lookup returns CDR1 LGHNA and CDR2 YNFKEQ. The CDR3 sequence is CASSQEPGQMSSYNEQFF. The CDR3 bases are TGTGCCAGCAGCCAAGAACCGGGACAGATGAGCTCCTACAATGAGCAGTTCTTC.

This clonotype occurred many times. CDR3 nucleotides: TGTGCCAGCAGTGAGGTAGACGACAATGAGCAGTTCTTC. Amino acids: CASSEVDDNEQFF. The chain is built from TRBV2 and TRBJ2-1, with D unresolved. Germline loops: CDR1 SNHLY, CDR2 FYNNEI. The CDR3 loop spans 13 amino acids. Trimming shortened V by 3 bases and J by 5 bases, and 8 bases separated the two germline ends.

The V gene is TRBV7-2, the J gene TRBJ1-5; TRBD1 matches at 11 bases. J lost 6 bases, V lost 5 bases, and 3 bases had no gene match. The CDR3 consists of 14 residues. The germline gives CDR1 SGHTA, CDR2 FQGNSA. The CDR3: CASSGQGATQPQHF. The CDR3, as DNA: TGTGCCAGCAGCGGACAGGGGGCCACTCAGCCCCAGCATTTT.

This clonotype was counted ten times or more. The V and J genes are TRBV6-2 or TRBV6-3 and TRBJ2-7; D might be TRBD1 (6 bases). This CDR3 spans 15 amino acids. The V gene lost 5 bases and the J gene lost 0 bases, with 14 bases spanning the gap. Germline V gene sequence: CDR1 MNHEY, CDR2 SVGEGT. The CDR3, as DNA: TGTGCCAGCAGTCAAGACAGGATGAGCTCCTACGAGCAGTACTTC. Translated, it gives CASSQDRMSSYEQYF.

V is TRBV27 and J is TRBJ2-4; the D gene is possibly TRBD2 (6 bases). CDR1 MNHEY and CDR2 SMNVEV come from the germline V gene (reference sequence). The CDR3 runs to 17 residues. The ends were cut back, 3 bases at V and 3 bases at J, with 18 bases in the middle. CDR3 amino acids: CASSFHDQGLGKNIQYF. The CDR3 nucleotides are TGTGCCAGCAGTTTCCATGATCAGGGACTGGGCAAAAACATTCAGTACTTC.

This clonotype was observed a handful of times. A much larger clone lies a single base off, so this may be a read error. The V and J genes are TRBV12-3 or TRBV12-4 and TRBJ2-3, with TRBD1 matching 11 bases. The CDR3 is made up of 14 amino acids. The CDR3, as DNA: TGTGCCAGCAGTTCCGGGACAGGGGGAGATGCGCAGTATTTT. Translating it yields CASSSGTGGDAQYF.

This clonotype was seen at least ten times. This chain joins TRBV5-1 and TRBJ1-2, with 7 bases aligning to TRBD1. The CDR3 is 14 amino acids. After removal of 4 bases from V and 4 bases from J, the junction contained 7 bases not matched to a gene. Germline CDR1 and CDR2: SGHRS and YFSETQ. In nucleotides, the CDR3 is TGCGCCAGCAGCCCTGGGCGGGACAGCTATGGCTACACCTTC. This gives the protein CASSPGRDSYGYTF.

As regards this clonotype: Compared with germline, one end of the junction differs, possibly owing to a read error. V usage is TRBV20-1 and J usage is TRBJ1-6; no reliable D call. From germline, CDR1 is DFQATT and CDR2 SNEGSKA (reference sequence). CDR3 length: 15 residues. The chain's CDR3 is CSAPIWETHNSPPHF. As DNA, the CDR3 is TGCAGTGCTCCGATTTGGGAGACACATAATTCACCCCCCCACTTT.

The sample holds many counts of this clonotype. The CDR3 DNA reads TGTGCCAGCAGTTATGGGGCCAACGTCCTGACTTTC. It is translated as CASSYGANVLTF. The J gene is TRBJ2-6, the V gene TRBV28; D is uncertain. The germline V and J ends were trimmed by 4 bases and 3 bases, with 1 base remaining between them. The CDR3 totals 12 residues. Germline V gene data show CDR1 as MDHEN and CDR2 as SYDVKM. The variable domain in full, completed from reference TRBV28 and TRBJ2-6, reads DVKVTQSSRYLVKRTGEKVFLECVQDMDHENMFWYRQDPGLGLRLIYFSYDVKMKEKGDIPEGYSVSREKKERFSLILESASTNQTSMYLCASSYGANVLTFGAGSRLTVL.

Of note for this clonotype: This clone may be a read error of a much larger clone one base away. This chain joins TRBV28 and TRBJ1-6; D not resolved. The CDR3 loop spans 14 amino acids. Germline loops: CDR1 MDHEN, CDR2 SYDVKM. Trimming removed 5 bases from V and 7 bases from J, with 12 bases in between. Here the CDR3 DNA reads TGTGCCAGCAGTGTCCCAGCAAGGAATTCACCCCTCCACTTT. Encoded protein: CASSVPARNSPLHF.

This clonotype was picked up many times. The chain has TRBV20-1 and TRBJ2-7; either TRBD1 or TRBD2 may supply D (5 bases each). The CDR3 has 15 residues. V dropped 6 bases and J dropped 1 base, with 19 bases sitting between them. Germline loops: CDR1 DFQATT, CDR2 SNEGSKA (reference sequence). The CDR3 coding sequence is TGCAGTGCCGTCCCTGGAAGGGACCTTTCCTACGAGCAGTACTTC. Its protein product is CSAVPGRDLSYEQYF.

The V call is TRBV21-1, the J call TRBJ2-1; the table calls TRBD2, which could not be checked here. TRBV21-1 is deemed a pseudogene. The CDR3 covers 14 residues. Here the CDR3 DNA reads TGTGCCAGCAGCAAAGGCCTAGCGGGAGCTGAGCAGTTCTTC. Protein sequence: CASSKGLAGAEQFF.

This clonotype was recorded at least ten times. CDR3 in amino acids: CASSYRTGAVVRYF. The CDR3 bases are TGTGCCAGCAGCTATAGGACTGGCGCCGTTGTTCGGTACTTC. The chain is built from TRBV6-5 and TRBJ2-5; TRBD2 is a possible D gene (5 bases). V lost 6 bases to trimming and J lost 13 bases, with 24 bases between them. The CDR3 sequence is 14 residues long. Germline CDR1 is MNHEY and CDR2 is SVGAGI.

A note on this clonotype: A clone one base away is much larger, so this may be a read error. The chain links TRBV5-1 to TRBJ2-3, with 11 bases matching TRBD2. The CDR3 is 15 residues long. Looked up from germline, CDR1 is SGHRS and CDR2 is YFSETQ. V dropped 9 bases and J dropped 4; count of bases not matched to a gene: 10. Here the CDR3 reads CANSLTSGIADTQYF. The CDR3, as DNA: TGCGCCAACAGTTTGACTAGCGGGATAGCAGATACGCAGTATTTT.

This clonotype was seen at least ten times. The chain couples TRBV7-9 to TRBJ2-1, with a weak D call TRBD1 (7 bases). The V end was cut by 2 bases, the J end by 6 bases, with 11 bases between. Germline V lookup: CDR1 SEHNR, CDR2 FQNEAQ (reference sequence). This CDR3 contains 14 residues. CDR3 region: CASSLQGGRNEQFF. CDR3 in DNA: TGTGCCAGCAGCTTACAGGGGGGACGCAATGAGCAGTTCTTC.

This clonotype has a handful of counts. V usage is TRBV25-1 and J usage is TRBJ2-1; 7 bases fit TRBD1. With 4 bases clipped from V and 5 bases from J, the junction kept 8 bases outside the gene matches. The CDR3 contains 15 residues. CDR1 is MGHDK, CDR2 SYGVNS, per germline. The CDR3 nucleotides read TGTGCCAGCAGTGGAGGGGGCGTGGGGAACAATGAGCAGTTCTTC. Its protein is CASSGGGVGNNEQFF.

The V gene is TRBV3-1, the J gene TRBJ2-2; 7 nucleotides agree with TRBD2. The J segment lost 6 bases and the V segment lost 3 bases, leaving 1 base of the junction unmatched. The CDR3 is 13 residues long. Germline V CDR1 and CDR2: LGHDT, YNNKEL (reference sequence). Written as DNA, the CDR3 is TGTGCCAGCAGCCAGGGAGGGGCCGGGGAGCTGTTTTTT. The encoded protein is CASSQGGAGELFF.

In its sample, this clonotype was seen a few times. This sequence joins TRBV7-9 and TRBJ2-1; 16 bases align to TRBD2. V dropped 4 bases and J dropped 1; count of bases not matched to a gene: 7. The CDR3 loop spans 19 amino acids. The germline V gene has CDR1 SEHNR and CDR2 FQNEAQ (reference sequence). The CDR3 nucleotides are TGTGCCAGCAGCTCCTCCGGGACTAGCGGGAGGGCATCCTACAATGAGCAGTTCTTC. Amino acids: CASSSSGTSGRASYNEQFF. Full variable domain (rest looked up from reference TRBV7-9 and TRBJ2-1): DTGVSQNPRHKITKRGQNVTFRCDPISEHNRLYWYRQTLGQGPEFLTYFQNEAQLEKSRLLSDRFSAERPKGSFSTLEIQRTEQGDSAMYLCASSSSGTSGRASYNEQFFGPGTRLTVL.

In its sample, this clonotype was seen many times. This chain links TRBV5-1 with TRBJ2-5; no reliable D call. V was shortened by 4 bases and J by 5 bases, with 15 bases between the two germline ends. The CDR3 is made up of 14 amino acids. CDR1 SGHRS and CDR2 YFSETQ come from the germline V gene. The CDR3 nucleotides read TGCGCCAGCAGCCGTTTCGATGTGGGGGAGACCCAGTACTTC. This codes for CASSRFDVGETQYF. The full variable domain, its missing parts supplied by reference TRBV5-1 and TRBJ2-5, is KAGVTQTPRYLIKTRGQQVTLSCSPISGHRSVSWYQQTPGQGLQFLFEYFSETQRNKGNFPGRFSGRQFSNSRSEMNVSTLELGDSALYLCASSRFDVGETQYFGPGTRLLVL.

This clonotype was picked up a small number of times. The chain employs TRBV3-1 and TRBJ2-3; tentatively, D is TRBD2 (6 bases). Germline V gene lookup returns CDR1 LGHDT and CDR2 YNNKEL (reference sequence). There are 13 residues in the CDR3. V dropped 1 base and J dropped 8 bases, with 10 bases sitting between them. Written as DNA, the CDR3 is TGTGCCAGCAGCCAAGTTGGTAGCGGTACGCAGTATTTT. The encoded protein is CASSQVGSGTQYF.

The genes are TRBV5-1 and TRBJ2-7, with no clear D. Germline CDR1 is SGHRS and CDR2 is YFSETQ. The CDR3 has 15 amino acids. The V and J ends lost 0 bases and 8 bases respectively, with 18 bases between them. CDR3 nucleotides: TGCGCCAGCAGCTTGGCCGGCGAGCGTGTCTCCAAGCAGTACTTC. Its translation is CASSLAGERVSKQYF.

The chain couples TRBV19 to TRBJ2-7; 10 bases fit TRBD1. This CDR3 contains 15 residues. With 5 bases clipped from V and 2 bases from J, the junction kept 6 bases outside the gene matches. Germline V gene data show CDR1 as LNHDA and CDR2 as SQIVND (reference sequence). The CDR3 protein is CASSPGQGLTYEQYF. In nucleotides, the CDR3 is TGTGCCAGTAGTCCGGGACAGGGGCTAACCTACGAGCAGTACTTC.

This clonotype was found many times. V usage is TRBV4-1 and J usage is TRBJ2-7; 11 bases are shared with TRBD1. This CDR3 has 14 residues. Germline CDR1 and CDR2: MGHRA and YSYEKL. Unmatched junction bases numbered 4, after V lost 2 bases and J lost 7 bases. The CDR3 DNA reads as TGCGCCAGCAGCCAATCCGGGACAGGGGGTGAGCAGTACTTC. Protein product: CASSQSGTGGEQYF.

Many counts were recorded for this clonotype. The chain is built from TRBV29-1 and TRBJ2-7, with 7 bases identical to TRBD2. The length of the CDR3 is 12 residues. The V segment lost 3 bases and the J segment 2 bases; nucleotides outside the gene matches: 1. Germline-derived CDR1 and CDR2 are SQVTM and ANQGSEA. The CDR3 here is CSVDAGAYEQYF. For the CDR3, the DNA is TGCAGCGTTGACGCGGGGGCCTACGAGCAGTACTTC.

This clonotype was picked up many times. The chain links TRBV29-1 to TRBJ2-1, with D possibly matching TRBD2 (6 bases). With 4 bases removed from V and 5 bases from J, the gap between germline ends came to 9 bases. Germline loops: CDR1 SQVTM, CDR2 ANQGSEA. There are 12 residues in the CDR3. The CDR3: CSVVTGDNEQFF. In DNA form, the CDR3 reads TGCAGCGTTGTGACGGGGGACAATGAGCAGTTCTTC.

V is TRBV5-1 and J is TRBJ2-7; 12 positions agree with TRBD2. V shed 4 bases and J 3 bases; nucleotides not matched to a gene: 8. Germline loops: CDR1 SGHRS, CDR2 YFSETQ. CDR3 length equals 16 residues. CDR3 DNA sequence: TGCGCCAGCAGCCCCTGGACTAGCGGGGCGAACTACGAGCAGTACTTC. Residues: CASSPWTSGANYEQYF. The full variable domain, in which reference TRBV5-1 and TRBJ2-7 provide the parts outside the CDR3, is KAGVTQTPRYLIKTRGQQVTLSCSPISGHRSVSWYQQTPGQGLQFLFEYFSETQRNKGNFPGRFSGRQFSNSRSEMNVSTLELGDSALYLCASSPWTSGANYEQYFGPGTRLTVT.

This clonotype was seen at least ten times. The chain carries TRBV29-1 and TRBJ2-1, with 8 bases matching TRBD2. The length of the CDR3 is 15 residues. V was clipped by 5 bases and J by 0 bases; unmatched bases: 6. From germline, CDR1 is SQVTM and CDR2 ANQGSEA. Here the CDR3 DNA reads TGCAGCGTTCAAGGTAGCGGGGACTCCTACAATGAGCAGTTCTTC. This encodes CSVQGSGDSYNEQFF.

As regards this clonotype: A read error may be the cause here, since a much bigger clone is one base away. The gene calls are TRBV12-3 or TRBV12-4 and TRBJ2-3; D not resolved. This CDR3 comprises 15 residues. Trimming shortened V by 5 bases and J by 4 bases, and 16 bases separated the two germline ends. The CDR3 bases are TGTGCCAGCAGTCCTCTAGGTAAGGACGCAGATACGCAGTATTTT. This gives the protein CASSPLGKDADTQYF.

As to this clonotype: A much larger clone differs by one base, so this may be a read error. The CDR3 reads CSARGTSGSYIRYF. CDR3 in DNA: TGCAGTGCTAGAGGGACTAGCGGGAGTTACATTCGGTACTTC. The J gene is TRBJ2-7, the V gene TRBV20-1; TRBD2 matches at 13 bases. The CDR3 sequence is 14 residues long. Per the germline V gene, CDR1 is DFQATT and CDR2 is SNEGSKA (reference sequence). The V gene end was trimmed by 1 base and the J gene end by 12 bases; junction bases not matched to a gene: 9.

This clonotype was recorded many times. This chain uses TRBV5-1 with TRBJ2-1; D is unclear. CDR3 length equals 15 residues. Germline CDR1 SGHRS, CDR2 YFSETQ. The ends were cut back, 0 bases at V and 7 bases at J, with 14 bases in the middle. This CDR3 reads CASSLAPPPRNEQFF. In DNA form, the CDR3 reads TGCGCCAGCAGCTTGGCCCCTCCCCCCAGGAATGAGCAGTTCTTC. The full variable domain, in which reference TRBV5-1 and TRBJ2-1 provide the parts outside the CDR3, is KAGVTQTPRYLIKTRGQQVTLSCSPISGHRSVSWYQQTPGQGLQFLFEYFSETQRNKGNFPGRFSGRQFSNSRSEMNVSTLELGDSALYLCASSLAPPPRNEQFFGPGTRLTVL.